What follows are 30 T cell receptor beta chains derived from one specimen sequenced in a study of T cells after yellow fever vaccination. TCRdb reprocessed the 5' RACE reads with MiXCR, giving one entry per CDR3 protein. The sample lists some 340,000 distinct CDR3 sequences, 4.1% seen once, with roughly 25% in the top ten. The input for sequencing was PBMCs, taken 5 days after the yellow fever booster vaccination. These receptors all stem from a man younger than 35 who received the YFV17D yellow fever vaccine.

This clonotype was recorded a few times. This rearrangement joins TRBV5-6 to TRBJ2-7, with D tentatively TRBD2 (6 bases). The CDR3 runs 12 residues. CDR1 SGHDT and CDR2 YYEEEE come from the germline V gene. V was cut by 4 bases and J by 11 bases, with 16 bases left in between. CDR3 nucleotides: TGTGCCAGCAGCGCCGGAGGGGCATTGGAGTACGTC. Protein product: CASSAGGALEYV.

The gene calls are TRBV20-1 and TRBJ2-3; 9 bases fit TRBD2. This CDR3 has 13 amino acids. Germline CDR1 and CDR2: DFQATT and SNEGSKA (reference sequence). The junction had 4 bases not matched to a gene; V was cut back by 3 bases and J by 6 bases. The CDR3 sequence: CSARTSGADTQYF. In DNA, the CDR3 is TGCAGTGCTAGGACTAGCGGTGCGGATACGCAGTATTTT.

The rearrangement uses TRBV7-2 and TRBJ1-5; TRBD1 might be the D (5 bases). Germline values: CDR1 SGHTA, CDR2 FQGNSA. V was shortened by 1 base and J by 6 bases, with 13 bases between the two germline ends. The CDR3 runs to 15 residues. The CDR3 loop is CASSLVPGQGQPQHF. The CDR3 nucleotides are TGTGCCAGCAGCTTAGTTCCAGGGCAGGGTCAGCCCCAGCATTTT.

This clonotype came up a few times. The chain combines TRBV6-5 with TRBJ2-4, with 8 bases aligning to TRBD1. The V and J ends lost 6 bases and 7 bases, in that order; junction bases with no gene match: 8. There are 14 residues in the CDR3. Germline CDR1 and CDR2: MNHEY and SVGAGI. CDR3 residues: CASSLTGARNIQYF. Written as DNA, the CDR3 is TGTGCCAGCAGCTTGACAGGGGCACGGAACATTCAGTACTTC.

This clonotype was counted a few times. The chain couples TRBV4-1 to TRBJ2-3; 11 bases agree with TRBD1. V lost 1 base to trimming and J lost 1 base; unmatched junction nucleotides: 4. In germline, CDR1 is MGHRA, CDR2 YSYEKL. The CDR3 runs 17 residues. CDR3 coding DNA: TGCGCCAGCAGCCAAGGGACAGGGGGCTTTGGCACAGATACGCAGTATTTT. Protein product: CASSQGTGGFGTDTQYF.

There are many counts of this clonotype. CDR3 coding DNA: TGTGCCAGCAGCCCCGTCGAGGCGGGGTCCTACGAGCAGTACTTC. This sequence encodes CASSPVEAGSYEQYF. The chain combines TRBV4-2 with TRBJ2-7; D perhaps matches TRBD2 (6 bases). The CDR3 sequence is 15 residues long. The germline V and J ends were trimmed by 4 bases and 1 base, with 14 bases remaining between them. CDR1 is LGHNA, CDR2 YNFKEQ, per germline.

This clonotype came up a few times. The V and J genes are TRBV20-1 and TRBJ1-5, with a weak D call TRBD1 (6 bases). This CDR3 region has 13 residues. CDR1 is DFQATT and CDR2 is SNEGSKA in the germline V gene (reference sequence). V shed 3 bases and J shed 4 bases, with 10 bases lying between them. The CDR3 reads CSARGGANQPQHF. For the CDR3, the DNA is TGCAGTGCTAGGGGGGGGGCAAATCAGCCCCAGCATTTT.

The chain joins TRBV6-6 to TRBJ2-5, with 13 positions matching TRBD2. This CDR3 has 16 residues. The germline V gene has CDR1 MNHNY and CDR2 SVGAGI (reference sequence). V was pared by 2 bases and J by 5 bases, with 5 bases of the junction left unmatched. The CDR3 sequence: CASSYTSGGAGETQYF. CDR3 coding DNA: TGTGCCAGCAGTTACACTAGCGGGGGGGCCGGGGAGACCCAGTACTTC.

This clonotype was counted only a few times. The rearrangement links TRBV12-3 or TRBV12-4 to TRBJ2-1, with D possibly being TRBD2 (5 bases). The V and J ends lost 2 bases and 8 bases respectively, with 10 bases between them. The CDR3 contains 13 residues. The CDR3 reads CASSLTSPYEQFF. CDR3 DNA: TGTGCCAGCAGTTTAACTAGTCCTTATGAGCAGTTCTTC.

The gene calls are TRBV3-1 and TRBJ1-1; tentatively, D is TRBD1 (6 bases). CDR3 length: 14 residues. In germline, CDR1 is LGHDT, CDR2 YNNKEL (reference sequence). The V gene lost 3 bases and the J gene lost 4 bases, with 12 bases spanning the gap. Here the CDR3 reads CASSHWGAFTEAFF. The CDR3, as DNA: TGTGCCAGCAGCCACTGGGGGGCTTTCACTGAAGCTTTCTTT.

This clonotype was detected only a few times. The chain recombines TRBV19 with TRBJ2-2; perhaps TRBD2 as D (5 bases). The CDR3 has 17 amino acids. Germline V gives CDR1 LNHDA, CDR2 SQIVND (reference sequence). Trimming cost V 3 bases and J 3 bases, with 17 bases left between them. The CDR3, as DNA: TGTGCCAGTAGTATCTTACTCCGGGAATTGGACACCGGGGAGCTGTTTTTT. Protein sequence: CASSILLRELDTGELFF.

This clonotype has more than one count but fewer than ten. The V call is TRBV3-1, the J call TRBJ1-6, with D uncertain. The V and J ends lost 0 bases and 7 bases respectively, with 10 bases between them. CDR3 size: 15 residues. Germline V lookup: CDR1 LGHDT, CDR2 YNNKEL (reference sequence). The CDR3 sequence: CASSQEQRSNSPLHF. The CDR3 region has the DNA TGTGCCAGCAGCCAAGAGCAGAGATCGAATTCACCCCTCCACTTT.

This clonotype was detected ten times or more. This chain joins TRBV20-1 and TRBJ2-3; D might be TRBD2 (7 bases). Trimming pared 5 bases from V and 0 bases from J, leaving 12 bases between. Germline CDR1 reads DFQATT; CDR2 reads SNEGSKA (reference sequence). The CDR3 covers 14 residues. The CDR3 DNA reads TGCAGTGCTGGGAGGGACATAAGCACAGATACGCAGTATTTT. As protein: CSAGRDISTDTQYF.

The J gene is TRBJ1-5, the V gene TRBV7-2; possibly TRBD1 for D (5 bases). CDR1 SGHTA and CDR2 FQGNSA come from the germline V gene. The CDR3 is 15 amino acids. Trimming left V 5 bases short and J 7 bases short, with 18 bases between. The CDR3 bases are TGTGCCAGCAGCCCCGCCGCAGGGAACGGCCAGCCCCAGCATTTT. This encodes CASSPAAGNGQPQHF.

The chain carries TRBV12-3 or TRBV12-4 and TRBJ2-2; TRBD1 might be the D (6 bases). The CDR3 consists of 15 residues. Trimming took off 5 bases at V and 5 bases at J, with 15 bases between the two ends. Here the CDR3 DNA reads TGTGCCAGCAGTCAGGACAGCTGGAGGACCGGGGAGCTGTTTTTT. Translated, it gives CASSQDSWRTGELFF.

This clonotype was seen a handful of times. The chain couples TRBV6-5 to TRBJ1-1; D perhaps matches TRBD1 (5 bases). Germline loops: CDR1 MNHEY, CDR2 SVGAGI. The CDR3 consists of 14 residues. V dropped 2 bases and J dropped 4 bases, with 11 bases sitting between them. The CDR3 DNA sequence: TGTGCCAGCAGTTACGGGACTCTGACCACTGAAGCTTTCTTT. Translation: CASSYGTLTTEAFF.

This clonotype has a count of ten or more. The J gene is TRBJ1-5, the V gene TRBV5-1; possible D gene TRBD1, 6 bases. Trimming left V 1 base short and J 6 bases short, with 14 bases between. The CDR3 covers 15 residues. The V gene's germline CDR1 is SGHRS and CDR2 YFSETQ. The CDR3 coding sequence is TGCGCCAGCAGCTTGCCCAAGGGGGGCGGTCAGCCCCAGCATTTT. Amino acid sequence: CASSLPKGGGQPQHF.

This clonotype was recorded many times. This chain links TRBV14 with TRBJ2-1; TRBD2 is a possible D gene (6 bases). Germline CDR1 and CDR2: SGHDN and FVKESK. Between the trimmed V and J ends, which lost 3 bases and 6 bases, there was a span of 24 bases. The length of the CDR3 is 18 residues. In DNA, the CDR3 is TGTGCCAGCAGCCACCGCCGAGGTGGACTTAAGCGGGCCAATGAGCAGTTCTTC. It encodes CASSHRRGGLKRANEQFF.

The chain uses TRBV4-1 and TRBJ2-1; a possible D gene is TRBD1 (5 bases). Deletions cut 1 base from V and 8 bases from J, with 21 bases between. Germline V gives CDR1 MGHRA, CDR2 YSYEKL. The CDR3 length is 17 residues. The CDR3 DNA reads as TGCGCCAGCAGCCAAGCAGGGTGGGTGGGCCGCGGTGATGAGCAGTTCTTC. Translating it yields CASSQAGWVGRGDEQFF.

This clonotype occurred many times. The rearrangement links TRBV24-1 to TRBJ2-6; D possibly matches TRBD1 or TRBD2 (5 bases each). Germline CDR1 reads KGHDR; CDR2 reads SFDVKD. V was shortened by 9 bases and J by 0 bases, with 17 bases between the two germline ends. This CDR3 has 17 residues. CDR3 amino acids: CATAPKTGTSGANVLTF. The CDR3 DNA sequence: TGTGCCACCGCCCCCAAGACGGGGACCTCTGGGGCCAACGTCCTGACTTTC.

This clonotype occurred a few times. The chain combines TRBV27 with TRBJ2-1; TRBD2 agrees at 12 bases. Germline V gene sequence: CDR1 MNHEY, CDR2 SMNVEV (reference sequence). V was clipped by 4 bases and J by 3 bases; unmatched bases: 4. The CDR3 is made up of 16 amino acids. CDR3 in DNA: TGTGCCAGCAGTTCTAGCGGGGGGGCCGACTACAATGAGCAGTTCTTC. It is translated as CASSSSGGADYNEQFF.

This chain connects TRBV5-1 to TRBJ2-5; 7 bases match TRBD1. Germline loops: CDR1 SGHRS, CDR2 YFSETQ. The CDR3 spans 14 residues. The trim removed 3 bases at V and 3 bases at J, leaving 5 bases unmatched. CDR3: CASSSGTAEETQYF. In DNA, the CDR3 is TGCGCCAGCAGCTCGGGGACAGCTGAAGAGACCCAGTACTTC.

CDR3 sequence (DNA): TGTGCCAGACGGACAGGGCATGGCTACACCTTC. Translating it yields CARRTGHGYTF. The chain links TRBV2 to TRBJ1-2; 8 nucleotides match TRBD1. V lost 9 bases, J lost 6 bases, and 3 bases stayed unmatched. The V gene's germline CDR1 is SNHLY and CDR2 FYNNEI. CDR3 length: 11 amino acids. The whole variable domain, remainder taken from reference TRBV2 and TRBJ1-2, is EPEVTQTPSHQVTQMGQEVILRCVPISNHLYFYWYRQILGQKVEFLVSFYNNEISEKSEIFDDQFSVERPDGSNFTLKIRSTKLEDSAMYFCARRTGHGYTFGSGTRLTVV.

The table lists this clonotype with a few counts. CDR3 sequence: CASSLRRAGANVLTF. The CDR3 nucleotides read TGTGCCAGCAGTTTGCGGCGGGCTGGGGCCAACGTCCTGACTTTC. The chain couples TRBV12-3 or TRBV12-4 to TRBJ2-6, with TRBD2 as a possible D gene (5 bases). The CDR3 is made up of 15 amino acids. Trimming removed 3 bases at V and 2 bases at J, with 8 bases between.

At least ten counts were recorded for this clonotype. The chain carries TRBV7-2 and TRBJ2-7, with 15 bases identical to TRBD2. V dropped 5 bases and J dropped 0; count of bases not matched to a gene: 14. CDR3 length equals 20 residues. CDR1 SGHTA and CDR2 FQGNSA come from the germline V gene. The DNA of the CDR3 is TGTGCCAGCAGCGGACTAGCGGGGGGGCGACCCTCTACCGCCTCCTACGAGCAGTACTTC. The encoded protein is CASSGLAGGRPSTASYEQYF.

This chain uses TRBV7-9 with TRBJ2-3, with D unclear. Germline CDR1 and CDR2: SEHNR and FQNEAQ (reference sequence). This CDR3 is built from 13 residues. The ends were cut back, 2 bases at V and 4 bases at J, with 7 bases in the middle. In DNA, the CDR3 is TGTGCCAGCAGCTTAATTGGCGCAGATACGCAGTATTTT. This encodes CASSLIGADTQYF.

This clonotype was recorded at least ten times. V gene TRBV6-6 combines with J gene TRBJ2-4; D gene ambiguous. This CDR3 spans 14 amino acids. Per the germline V gene, CDR1 is MNHNY and CDR2 is SVGAGI (reference sequence). Trimming cost V 5 bases and J 1 base, with 9 bases left between them. CDR3 amino acids: CASSQQGAKNIQYF. The CDR3 DNA reads as TGTGCCAGCAGTCAACAAGGGGCCAAAAACATTCAGTACTTC.

The chain uses TRBV20-1 and TRBJ2-1; D is perhaps TRBD1 (6 bases). Germline V gene lookup returns CDR1 DFQATT and CDR2 SNEGSKA (reference sequence). The CDR3 is 19 residues long. V shed 0 bases and J shed 7 bases, with 28 bases lying between them. CDR3 coding DNA: TGCAGTGCTAGAGATCACAACAGGGAATCCTCTATGGTGGTAAATGAGCAGTTCTTC. This gives the protein CSARDHNRESSMVVNEQFF.

The genes are TRBV19 and TRBJ1-2; the D is unclear. The ends were cut back, 5 bases at V and 8 bases at J, with 15 bases in the middle. Per germline, CDR1 LNHDA and CDR2 SQIVND (reference sequence). The CDR3 is made up of 13 amino acids. CDR3 nucleotide sequence: TGTGCCAGTAGTGTTCAAAGGGTTCCAGGCTACACCTTC. Residues: CASSVQRVPGYTF. Filled out from reference TRBV19 and TRBJ1-2, the complete variable domain reads DGGITQSPKYLFRKEGQNVTLSCEQNLNHDAMYWYRQDPGQGLRLIYYSQIVNDFQKGDIAEGYSVSREKKESFPLTVTSAQKNPTAFYLCASSVQRVPGYTFGSGTRLTVV.

This clonotype was detected only a few times. This sequence joins TRBV15 and TRBJ1-5; D gene unclear. The CDR3 is made up of 16 amino acids. CDR1 and CDR2 from the germline V gene are LNHNV and YYDKDF (reference sequence). Trimming pared 5 bases from V and 0 bases from J, leaving 14 bases between. The CDR3 spells CATSGPRAYSNQPQHF. The CDR3 DNA follows: TGTGCCACCAGCGGACCACGGGCTTATAGCAATCAGCCCCAGCATTTT.